This T cell receptor (beta chain) was sequenced for a study of read filtering for tumor transcriptome and immune sequencing (dated by TCRdb to between 2020 and 2021). Background for the entire study: The cohort was composed of more than 16 male and 13 to 15 female patients, with a mean age of about 68 years and an age range of about 47 to 80. Under revised international staging, roughly eight patients fell into R-ISS I, 15 or so into R-ISS II and roughly 7 into R-ISS III. Whole-transcriptome libraries were prepared with the TruSeq RNA Access Library Prep Kit after DNase treatment. TCR-region mapped reads per sample ranged from about 3.5 to 11 million with IR-seq versus only about 85 to 1273 with RNA-seq. Using the same bone marrow samples, the study compared TCR repertoires obtained by targeted immune repertoire sequencing with those obtained by bulk whole-transcriptome sequencing. One of the main goals was to work out a read-filtering strategy for immune repertoire data, in particular whether clonotypes backed by only a single read should be removed.

This clonotype is medium-sized (0.01 to 0.1%). Its antigen remains unidentified. No base quality values were provided; no much bigger clone lies one nucleotide off. What the work shows at the level of the full study, not this receptor alone: Clonotypes were captured by IR-seq at much higher depth and more reliably than by RNA-seq, and smaller IR-seq throughput was sufficient for identification of most shared clonotypes. In IR-seq, single-read clonotypes were approximately 81% of clonotypes but about 3.5% of total reads; in RNA-seq they were roughly 72% of clonotypes and less than 45% of reads. The correlation between IR-seq and RNA-seq shared clonotype proportions was increased by removal of single-read clonotypes. The sorted CD138-negative fraction was composed of a mixed bone marrow immune population rather than of purified T cells.

CDR1 and CDR2 were assigned from the germline V gene as SGHTA and FQGNSA. Inclusive of the bounding cysteine and phenylalanine, the CDR3 is 16 residues long. This entry keeps only the CDR3 DNA: 48 bases, framed from base 1. Trimming leaves V shorter by 5 bases and J shorter by 2 bases, with the junction holding 11 bases beyond the gene matches. TCR libraries were constructed from about 400 ng RNA using the Immunoverse kit, and molecular barcoded adaptors covering alpha/delta and beta/gamma chains were employed. The same RNA used for transcriptome sequencing was used for TCR library preparation. TCR libraries were sequenced on an Illumina HiSeq 4000 with 2 x 150 cycles. The study's own analysis went as follows. Using MiXCR, which included quality filtering and error correction, TCR reads were aligned to human V, D, J and C references and then assembled into CDR3 clonotypes. The tcR package in R was used for analysis of clonotype counts and gene usage diversity. For inspection of raw mapping reads, RNA-seq reads were mapped by STAR aligner version 2.5.3a onto GRCh37 of the human genome. To test the effect of sequencing depth on detected clonotypes, IR-seq fastq files were randomly downsampled using Seqtk 1.3. In-frame beta chains were kept once TCRdb had trimmed the public reads at Q25 with fastp and called clones with MiXCR. Entries are consolidated by CDR3 protein sequence, retaining the most common genes and DNA. TCRdb, not the original authors, processed these V and J calls. Across this sample there are about 24,000 distinct CDR3 sequences, with less than 25% seen only once. The top ten constitute roughly 15% of the sample.

Each patient had bone marrow sampled at the time of active disease. Isolation of bone marrow mononuclear cells was performed by Ficoll-Hypaque density gradient centrifugation. Myeloma plasma cells were removed and CD138-negative cells were collected by negative selection after labeling with CD138 magnetic microbeads on a MACS separator. The purity of the isolated cells was checked by flow cytometry with CD138 antibodies on an Attune NxT. TRIzol reagent was used to extract total RNA, and a NanoDrop spectrophotometer was used to quantify the extracted RNA. Paired RNA-seq and IR-seq were performed on the CD138-negative bone marrow sample of each patient.

Sequencing input: a population of CD138-negative cells sorted from bone marrow. The cell subset or site label, as the study defines it: bone marrow mononuclear cells depleted of CD138+ plasma/myeloma cells by negative magnetic selection. The chain is encoded by TRBV7-2 joined to TRBJ2-7, with TRBD2 matching 8 junction bases. This TCR derives from a donor aged 40 or older with multiple myeloma. The sequence in DNA is TGTGCCAGCAGCCTATCCTTCGCGGGAGGTACCTACGAGCAGTACTTC. Protein translation: CASSLSFAGGTYEQYF.